This T cell receptor beta chain stems from a study of monozygotic twins with cystic fibrosis. Study overall: Library input was around 2.8 micrograms of fragmented DNA, with approximately 15 PCR cycles.

The CDR3 runs to 15 residues. Per germline, CDR1 LNHDA and CDR2 SQIVND (reference sequence). The V end was cut by 0 bases, the J end by 3 bases, with 12 bases between. To note about this clone: Antigen specificity is unknown.

Measured with immunoSEQ multiplex PCR; TCRdb has only the in-frame clones, and not every one. The sample shows roughly 20,000 clones, approximately 97% of them seen only once. Findings and caveats of the study: V usage most resembled the co-twin in 13 of 16 pairs. Clonality was generally low (median roughly 0.01), higher in the most severe patients. Monozygotic CF twin pairs shared significantly more nucleotide-identical clonotypes than unrelated CF individuals did.

The chain combines TRBV19 with TRBJ2-7, with D possibly being TRBD2 (6 bases). Sequencing was carried out using blood. The TCR sequence derives from a woman in her thirties with cystic fibrosis. The CDR3 DNA follows: TGTGCCAGTAGTATAGAGGGGGGTAAGGTCTACGAGCAGTACTTC. It yields the protein CASSIEGGKVYEQYF. Full variable domain (outside the CDR3, taken from reference TRBV19 and TRBJ2-7): DGGITQSPKYLFRKEGQNVTLSCEQNLNHDAMYWYRQDPGQGLRLIYYSQIVNDFQKGDIAEGYSVSREKKESFPLTVTSAQKNPTAFYLCASSIEGGKVYEQYFGPGTRLTVT.